This entry describes one T cell receptor (beta chain). TCRdb keeps only in-frame clones here, not all; method: immunoSEQ multiplex PCR. This sample has some 180,000 clones, with around 76% found just once. This sample was included in a study of blood T cell repertoires in COVID-19. Study summary: Researchers got acute and convalescent COVID-19 samples from the United States, Italy and Spain.

The specimen was peripheral blood. This receptor was identified in a woman aged 50 to 65 with active or convalescent COVID-19.

The CDR3 region is CAWSDDRAEEETQYF. As DNA, the CDR3 is TGTGCCTGGAGCGACGACAGGGCGGAGGAAGAGACCCAGTACTTC. The J gene is TRBJ2-5, the V gene TRBV30, with 7 nucleotides matching TRBD1. The CDR3 totals 15 residues. V gave up 3 bases and J gave up 3 bases; unmatched junction bases: 10. In germline, CDR1 is GTSNPN, CDR2 SVGIG (reference sequence). Full variable domain (remainder filled in from reference TRBV30 and TRBJ2-5): SQTIHQWPATLVQPVGSPLSLECTVEGTSNPNLYWYRQAAGRGLQLLFYSVGIGQISSEVPQNLSASRPQDRQFILSSKKLLLSDSGFYLCAWSDDRAEEETQYFGPGTRLLVL.